A selection of T cell receptor beta chains follows, all from one sample in a study of blood T cell repertoires in COVID-19. Assay used: immunoSEQ multiplex PCR; TCRdb lists only in-frame clones, some missing. The table records approximately 170,000 clones, more than 75% of them present only once. Material for sequencing was peripheral blood. All receptors come from an elderly woman with COVID-19, enrolled during active disease. Each CDR3 is given without its conserved first and last residue. Fields, in order: V gene, J gene, CDR3 protein.

TRBV2	TRBJ2-7	ASSVGGDSYEQY
TRBV6-6	TRBJ2-3	ASRETVDTQY
TRBV5-5	TRBJ1-2	ASTRWGGNGYT
TRBV30	TRBJ2-5	AWRAPGFETQY
TRBV24-1	TRBJ2-3	ATTGDRADTQY
TRBV15	TRBJ2-2	ATSPLGTLGAGELF
TRBV28	TRBJ1-6	ASKTGLSSYNSPLH
TRBV19	TRBJ1-6	ASTSGDVNSPLH
TRBV28	TRBJ1-1	ASMTGKIEAF
TRBV9	TRBJ2-1	ASSVGGRDSYNEQF
TRBV28	TRBJ1-1	ASSTGVAF
TRBV11-2	TRBJ2-7	ASSFGLRFGEQY
TRBV12-3/TRBV12-4	TRBJ1-1	ASSSGGTEAF
TRBV4-1	TRBJ1-3	ASSLDVLGTDPRVTIY
TRBV5-4	TRBJ2-1	ASSRQAGAGNEQF
TRBV20-1	TRBJ2-3	SASFPSGSWTDTQY
TRBV3-1/TRBV3-2	TRBJ1-2	ASSQGVGRYSYGYT